The clone carrying this TCR beta chain was observed a single time. What it binds is not known. This CDR3 is also generated by other DNA sequences in the sample. This PCR relied on a set of 60 Vbeta primers and 13 Jbeta primers. TCRdb's table, derived via immunoSEQ multiplex PCR, lists solely in-frame clones and lacks some. The sample gives some 200,000 clones, approximately 78% of which show up once; less than 3% is in the top ten. V dropped 3 bases and J dropped 6 bases, with 6 bases sitting between them. Looked up from germline, CDR1 is MNHEY and CDR2 is SMNVEV (reference sequence). The CDR3 covers 12 residues. These data originate in a study of cytomegalovirus exposure and HLA in healthy donors. Study-wide results and caveats: Listed as cytomegalovirus-associated were over 150 TCR beta chains.

This TCR came from a woman in her forties in good health and CMV-seronegative. The chain links TRBV27 to TRBJ1-5; a possible D gene is TRBD1 (6 bases). Sample: PBMCs. The CDR3 nucleotides read TGTGCCAGCAGTTTCAGGGGTCAGCCCCAGCATTTT. Protein product: CASSFRGQPQHF.